The clone carrying this T cell receptor beta chain appeared many times. First-strand cDNA used TRAV- and TRBV-specific primers, covering alpha and beta chains. The TCRs were subjected to amplification over about 20 PCR cycles employing a constant-region primer in conjunction with a V-primer adapter. In vitro transcription amplified the mRNA that had been isolated. TCRdb itself ran the reads through MiXCR, one entry per CDR3 protein. The repertoire holds approximately 90,000 distinct CDR3 sequences, with more than 8% as singletons. Germline V gives CDR1 SNHLY, CDR2 FYNNEI. Trimming stripped 1 base from V and 7 bases from J, with 5 bases between. The CDR3 spans 13 residues. The record originates from a study of low-dose radiotherapy and immunotherapy resistance in tumors. The overall study: Treatment of Cohort 2 consisted of 1 Gy per fraction every two weeks, amounting to 13 Gy over 26 weeks. Every two weeks, one day ahead of radiation and immunotherapy, cyclophosphamide 200 mg/m2 was given (intravenously).

As for time point: before trial treatment. The rearrangement joins TRBV2 to TRBJ1-6, with unresolved D. The sequences come from PBMCs, collected before treatment. The receptor's source is a male donor with prostate cancer. CDR3 DNA: TGTGCCAGCAGTGAAGGGGGAAATTCACCCCTCCACTTT. The encoded protein is CASSEGGNSPLHF.